This TCR beta chain was captured in a study of blood T cell repertoires in COVID-19 (TCRdb year 2020). For the wider study: The collaborator samples originated in the United States, Italy and Spain and spanned the acute and convalescent phases of COVID-19. The material from the prospective study consisted of cDNA or gDNA derived from T cells, B-cell-depleted T cells, or PBMCs. The dataset comprised deeply sampled blood TCRbeta repertoires from subjects exposed to, actively infected with, or recovered from COVID-19. A freely available public database, intended as a resource for researchers studying the immune response to SARS-CoV-2, is where the repertoires were released. The samples were drawn from the first 160 participants of the ongoing ImmuneRACE study and from 1,254 subjects provided by 6 global collaborators. Sample metadata almost always included a de-identified subject ID, COVID-19 status, age in years and sex. HLA class I and class II types, where available, came from metadata supplied by the sample provider rather than from assay-based typing. Study-wide findings and limitations: The amount of clinical and demographic metadata varied by source and participant and was provided uncurated.

The collaborating institutions used their own protocols to collect whole blood in K2EDTA tubes. For TCRbeta analysis, collaborator samples were shipped as frozen whole blood, as isolated PBMCs, or as DNA extracted from either sample type. Remarks on this clone: Its cognate antigen has yet to be identified. The input lacks base qualities; no much larger clone sits a single base away.

TCRbeta CDR3 regions were amplified from genomic DNA by means of the immunoSEQ Assay, a bias-controlled multiplex PCR. As for the authors' bioinformatics: The number of nucleated cells in each sample was estimated by amplification of reference gene primers within the assay. To quantify the absolute abundance of each unique TCRbeta CDR3 rearrangement, sequence reads were collapsed and filtered. For each sample, productive Simpson clonality was calculated as the square root of Simpson's diversity index across productive rearrangements. TCRdb carries this immuneACCESS record with in-frame sequences only. Its versions omit some clonotypes, under half of them owing to an unresolved V gene in the studies checked, with the rest unexplained. The V and J calls and clone size were taken over from that table, and D and trimming were inferred from the DNA. The table for this sample lists about 120,000 clones; 80% to 90% of them were counted only once. The top ten clonotypes cover 25% to 30% of the sample.

Input material: peripheral blood. This receptor was identified in a man aged 65 to 79 with active or convalescent COVID-19.

The nucleotide sequence reads as follows: TGTGCCAGCAGTTATGGGCTAGAGACCCAGTACTTC. It translates as CASSYGLETQYF. Rearrangement joined TRBV5-6 to TRBJ2-5; the D gene assignment is ambiguous. As encoded in the germline V gene, CDR1 is SGHDT while CDR2 is YYEEEE. Between the V and J ends, shortened by 5 bases and 4 bases respectively, the junction contains 9 bases. CDR3 length: 12 amino acids, cysteine to phenylalanine. Only CDR3 DNA is held: 36 bases, read in frame from base 1.